Listed here are 5 T cell receptor beta chains from one sample, sequenced in a study of metastatic and nonmetastatic thyroid tumors. There were no patients who had received any treatment before thyroid surgery. TCRdb re-analyzed the PCR reads using MiXCR. The sample shows about 62,000 clones, less than 5% of them seen only once. The sequenced sample was blood. The receptors come from a female donor with papillary thyroid cancer or a benign thyroid nodule (not recorded which). Some clones in this sample may be carry-over from other donors' samples.

The sample holds many counts of this clone. The junction departs from germline at one end; a sequencing error may be responsible. V is TRBV5-1 and J is TRBJ2-7, with a weak D call TRBD1 (6 bases). The CDR3 spans 14 residues. Germline V gives CDR1 SGHRS, CDR2 YFSETQ. CDR3 amino acids: CASSPYDLDRYPNF. DNA for the CDR3: TGCGCCAGCAGCCCATATGATCTTGACAGGTACCCCAACTTC.

This clone was recorded many times. This chain links TRBV19 with TRBJ2-5, with D uncertain. The CDR3 totals 18 residues. V lost 4 bases, J lost 2 bases, and 23 bases lay in between. Germline CDR1 and CDR2: LNHDA and SQIVND (reference sequence). The CDR3 bases are TGTGCCAGTAGTAGGTCTGTAAGTCTACTACTCTCTCAAGAGACCCAGTACTTC. Its translation is CASSRSVSLLLSQETQYF.

The chain links TRBV3-1 to TRBJ2-5; D uncertain. The germline V and J ends were trimmed by 2 bases and 4 bases, with 11 bases remaining between them. The CDR3 runs to 14 residues. Germline loops: CDR1 LGHDT, CDR2 YNNKEL (reference sequence). DNA of the CDR3: TGTGCCAGCAGCCAATACTCGGGTAGAGAGACCCAGTACTTC. Translation: CASSQYSGRETQYF.

This clone was recorded many times. This chain connects TRBV7-2 to TRBJ2-3; either TRBD1 or TRBD2 may fit D (5 bases each). This CDR3 is built from 15 residues. Germline-derived CDR1 and CDR2 are SGHTA and FQGNSA. Trimming shortened V by 1 base and J by 7 bases, and 15 bases separated the two germline ends. The CDR3 loop reads CASSLEGTVSNTQYF. The CDR3, as DNA: TGTGCCAGCAGCTTAGAGGGGACCGTTTCTAATACGCAGTATTTT.

This clone was found many times. V usage is TRBV6-2 or TRBV6-3 and J usage is TRBJ2-4, with D maybe TRBD1 (6 bases). V lost 8 bases, J lost 8 bases, and 13 bases lay in between. CDR1 and CDR2 from the germline V gene are MNHEY and SVGEGT. The CDR3 is 12 residues long. In DNA, the CDR3 is TGTGCCAGCGGCAAACAGGGTTACATTCAGTACTTC. It codes for CASGKQGYIQYF.